This TCR beta chain was recovered during a study of blood T cell repertoires in COVID-19. Clones were read by immunoSEQ multiplex PCR, and TCRdb kept only the in-frame ones, dropping some. The sample shows about 270,000 clones, less than 90% of them seen only once. The CDR3 is 12 residues long. J gave up 8 bases and V 4 bases, and 4 bases lay outside the gene matches. Germline V CDR1 and CDR2: GTSNPN, SVGIG (reference sequence). The rearrangement uses TRBV30 and TRBJ2-2, with 7 nucleotides matching TRBD2. This receptor was obtained from a woman in her 70s with COVID-19, enrolled during active disease. The specimen sequenced was peripheral blood. CDR3 residues: CAWKRGGGELFF. CDR3 sequence (DNA): TGTGCCTGGAAGCGGGGAGGAGGGGAGCTGTTTTTT.